The clone carrying this T cell receptor (beta chain) was seen only a few times. Its specificity is not known. PCR involved 60 Vbeta and 13 Jbeta primers. Repertoires were generated with immunoSEQ multiplex PCR, while TCRdb's copy carries only in-frame clones and drops some. The table has over 150,000 clones, less than 90% seen once; the top ten hold roughly 0.38%. The length of the CDR3 is 14 residues. Trimming cost V 0 bases and J 10 bases, with 16 bases left between them. Germline loops: CDR1 SGHNT, CDR2 YYREEE (reference sequence). The sample is drawn from a study of cytomegalovirus exposure and HLA in healthy donors. Study-wide findings and caveats: A prior analysis recorded that most TCR beta V segments were productive about 87% or about 30% of the time.

Sequenced: PBMCs. This TCR was sampled from a boy aged 2 to 10 in good health and CMV-seronegative. The chain has TRBV5-4 and TRBJ1-1; D ambiguous. The CDR3 protein is CASSLGPGKGGAFF. CDR3 coding DNA: TGTGCCAGCAGCTTGGGCCCAGGTAAAGGAGGAGCTTTCTTT.